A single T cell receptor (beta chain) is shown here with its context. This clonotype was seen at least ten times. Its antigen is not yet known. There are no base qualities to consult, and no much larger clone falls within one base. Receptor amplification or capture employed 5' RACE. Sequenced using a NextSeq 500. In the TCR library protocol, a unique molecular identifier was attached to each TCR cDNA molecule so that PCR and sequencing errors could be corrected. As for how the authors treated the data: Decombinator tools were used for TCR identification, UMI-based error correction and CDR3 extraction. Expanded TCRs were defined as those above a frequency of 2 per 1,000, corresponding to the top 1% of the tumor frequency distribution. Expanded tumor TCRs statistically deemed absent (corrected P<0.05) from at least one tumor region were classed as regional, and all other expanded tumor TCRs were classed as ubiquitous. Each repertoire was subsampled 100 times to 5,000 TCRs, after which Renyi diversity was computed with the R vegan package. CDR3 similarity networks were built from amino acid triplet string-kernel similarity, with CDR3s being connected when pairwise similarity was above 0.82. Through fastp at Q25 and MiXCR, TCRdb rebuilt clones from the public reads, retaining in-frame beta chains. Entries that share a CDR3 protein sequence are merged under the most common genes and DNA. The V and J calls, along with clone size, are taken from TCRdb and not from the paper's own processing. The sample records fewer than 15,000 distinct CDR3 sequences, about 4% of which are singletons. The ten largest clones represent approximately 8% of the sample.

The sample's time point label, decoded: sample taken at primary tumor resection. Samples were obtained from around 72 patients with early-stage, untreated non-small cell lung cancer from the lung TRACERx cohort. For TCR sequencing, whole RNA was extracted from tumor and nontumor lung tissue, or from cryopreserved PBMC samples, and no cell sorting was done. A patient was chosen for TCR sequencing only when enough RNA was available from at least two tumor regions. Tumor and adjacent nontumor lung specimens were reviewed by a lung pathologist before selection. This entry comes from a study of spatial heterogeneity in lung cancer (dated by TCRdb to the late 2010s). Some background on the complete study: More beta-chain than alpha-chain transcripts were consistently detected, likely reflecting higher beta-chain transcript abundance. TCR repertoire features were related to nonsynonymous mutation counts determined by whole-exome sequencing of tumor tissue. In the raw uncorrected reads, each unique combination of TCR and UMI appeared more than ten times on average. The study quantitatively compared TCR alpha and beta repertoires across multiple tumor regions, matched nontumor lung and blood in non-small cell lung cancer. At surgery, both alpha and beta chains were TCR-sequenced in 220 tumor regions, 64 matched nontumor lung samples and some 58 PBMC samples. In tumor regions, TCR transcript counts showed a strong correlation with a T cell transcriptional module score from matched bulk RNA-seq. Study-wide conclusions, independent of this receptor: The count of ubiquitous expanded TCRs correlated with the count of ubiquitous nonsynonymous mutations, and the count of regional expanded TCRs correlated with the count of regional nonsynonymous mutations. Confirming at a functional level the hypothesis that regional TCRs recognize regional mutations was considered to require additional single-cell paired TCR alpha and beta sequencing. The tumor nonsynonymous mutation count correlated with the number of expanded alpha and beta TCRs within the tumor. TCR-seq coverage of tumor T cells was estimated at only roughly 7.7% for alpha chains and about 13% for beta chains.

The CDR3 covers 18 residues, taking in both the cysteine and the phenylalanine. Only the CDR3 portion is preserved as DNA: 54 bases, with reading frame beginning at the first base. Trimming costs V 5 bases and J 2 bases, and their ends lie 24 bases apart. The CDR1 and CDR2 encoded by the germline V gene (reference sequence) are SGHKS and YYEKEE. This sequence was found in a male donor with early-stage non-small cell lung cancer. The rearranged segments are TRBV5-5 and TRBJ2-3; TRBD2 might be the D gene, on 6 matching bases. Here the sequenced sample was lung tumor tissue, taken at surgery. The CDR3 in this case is CASSPTLGRGGPTDTQYF. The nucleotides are TGTGCCAGCAGTCCAACCTTAGGGCGGGGAGGTCCCACAGATACGCAGTATTTT. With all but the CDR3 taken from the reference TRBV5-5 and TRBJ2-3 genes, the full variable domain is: DAGVTQSPTHLIKTRGQQVTLRCSPISGHKSVSWYQQVLGQGPQFIFQYYEKEERGRGNFPDRFSARQFPNYSSELNVNALLLGDSALYLCASSPTLGRGGPTDTQYFGPGTRLTVL.